The entry that follows covers one T cell receptor beta chain sequence. The antigen remains undetermined. This record belongs to a study of CD8 T cells in ankylosing spondylitis. The study's findings and limits: Fewer than 10 highly homologous variants formed a TCR beta motif that appeared characteristic of ankylosing spondylitis blood. Within matched ankylosing spondylitis synovial fluid, disease-linked clones were reportedly significantly enriched.

Germline V gene sequence: CDR1 SGHTA, CDR2 FQGNSA. The CDR3 has 15 residues. V lost 5 bases to trimming and J lost 6 bases, with 16 bases between them. TCRdb re-derived calls from the 5' RACE reads in MiXCR, one entry per CDR3 protein. The data show approximately 400,000 distinct CDR3 sequences, about 24% seen once. The clonotype comes from a male donor with ankylosing spondylitis. The genes are TRBV7-2 and TRBJ2-2, with unresolved D. The sample was blood, either unsorted or a sorted T cell fraction (not recorded which). CDR3 sequence: CASSAQWKGAGELFF. DNA of the CDR3: TGTGCCAGCAGCGCACAATGGAAAGGAGCCGGGGAGCTGTTTTTT.